The clone carrying this T cell receptor beta chain was seen ten or more times. Its matching antigen is unknown. MiXCR, run by TCRdb on the reads, gives a single entry per CDR3 protein. The data show more than 200,000 distinct CDR3 sequences, approximately 8.3% seen once. These data belong to a study of T cell repertoires in cytomegalovirus infection. Turning to the study itself: Based on public TCR beta signatures, there were indications of CMV infection and of a matching HLA type. Study-wide results and limits: Pooled public TCR beta family frequency picked out CMV carriers with the relevant HLA. Dominating the ex vivo response were HLA-C-restricted CMV-specific TCR beta clonotypes.

The clonotype originates from a human donor in good health (CMV status not recorded). Some clones in this sample may be carry-over from other donors' samples. The sample was PBMCs.

The CDR3 loop reads CASSLAAGGNQPQHF. The CDR3 coding sequence is TGTGCCAGCAGCTTAGCAGCTGGGGGCAATCAGCCCCAGCATTTT. The rearrangement uses TRBV7-9 and TRBJ1-5, with D unclear. This CDR3 is built from 15 residues. Germline-derived CDR1 and CDR2 are SEHNR and FQNEAQ (reference sequence). Trimming shortened V by 0 bases and J by 2 bases, and 8 bases separated the two germline ends.